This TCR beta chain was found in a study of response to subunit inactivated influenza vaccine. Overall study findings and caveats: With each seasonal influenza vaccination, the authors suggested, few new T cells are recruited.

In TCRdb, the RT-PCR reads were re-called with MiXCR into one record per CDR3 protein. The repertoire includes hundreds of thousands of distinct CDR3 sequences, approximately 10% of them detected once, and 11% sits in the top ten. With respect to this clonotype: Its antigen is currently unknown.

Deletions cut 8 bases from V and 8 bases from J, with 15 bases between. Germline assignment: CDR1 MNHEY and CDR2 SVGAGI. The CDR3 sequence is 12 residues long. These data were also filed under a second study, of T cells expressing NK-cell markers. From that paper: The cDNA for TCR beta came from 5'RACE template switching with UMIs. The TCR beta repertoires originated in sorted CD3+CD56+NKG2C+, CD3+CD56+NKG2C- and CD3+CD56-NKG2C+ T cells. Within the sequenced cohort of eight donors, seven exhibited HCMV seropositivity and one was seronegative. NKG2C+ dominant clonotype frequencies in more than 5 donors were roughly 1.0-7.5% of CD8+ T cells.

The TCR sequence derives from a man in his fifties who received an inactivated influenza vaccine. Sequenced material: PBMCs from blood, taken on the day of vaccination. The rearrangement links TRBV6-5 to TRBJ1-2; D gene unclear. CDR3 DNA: TGTGCCAGCGCGCAGGCCCCGGGCGGCTACACCTTC. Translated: CASAQAPGGYTF.